Listed below are T cell receptor beta chains from one sample, sequenced in a study of cytomegalovirus exposure and HLA in healthy donors. Sequencing was performed with immunoSEQ multiplex PCR; in TCRdb, only in-frame clones are kept and a portion is missing. The sample contains approximately 150,000 clones, 80% to 90% of which appear only once. Sequencing used PBMCs. Receptors originate from a woman in her 30s in good health and CMV-seronegative. Each CDR3 is given with its conserved first and last residue. Fields, in order: clone size, J gene, D gene, V gene, CDR3 DNA, CDR3 protein. A D gene is named only where the DNA matches it firmly. The size field is filled for only some rows; it gives once, few, many or a size class.

abundance: -
j_gene: TRBJ2-1
d_gene: -
v_gene: TRBV4-1
CDR3nt: TGCGCCAGCAGCCGCGTTAGTTCCTCCTACAATGAGCAGTTCTTC
CDR3aa: CASSRVSSSYNEQFF

abundance: -
j_gene: TRBJ1-3
d_gene: -
v_gene: TRBV13
CDR3nt: TGTGCCAGCAGCTTCGCCCGGGGCAGGGGCTCTGGAAACACCATATATTTT
CDR3aa: CASSFARGRGSGNTIYF

abundance: -
j_gene: TRBJ1-2
d_gene: TRBD1
v_gene: TRBV19
CDR3nt: TGTGCCAGTAGTATTCGGACAGGTGAAGGCTATGGCTACACCTTC
CDR3aa: CASSIRTGEGYGYTF

abundance: -
j_gene: TRBJ2-7
d_gene: TRBD1
v_gene: TRBV6-4
CDR3nt: TGTGCCAGCAGTACAGGGGTGGACGAGCAGTACTTC
CDR3aa: CASSTGVDEQYF

abundance: -
j_gene: TRBJ2-7
d_gene: -
v_gene: TRBV10-1
CDR3nt: TGCGCCAGCAGTGAAAATGAACAGGGCTACGAGCAGTACTTC
CDR3aa: CASSENEQGYEQYF

abundance: once
j_gene: TRBJ2-7
d_gene: TRBD1
v_gene: TRBV11-2
CDR3nt: TGTGCCAGCAGCCGAAACAGGGGGGCCTACGAGCAGTACTTC
CDR3aa: CASSRNRGAYEQYF

abundance: -
j_gene: TRBJ1-5
d_gene: -
v_gene: TRBV19
CDR3nt: TGTGCCAGTAGGGGCCGTCTTCAGCCCCAGCATTTT
CDR3aa: CASRGRLQPQHF

abundance: -
j_gene: TRBJ2-2
d_gene: -
v_gene: TRBV5-1
CDR3nt: TGCGCCAGCAGCTTGGGACAGGGAGGTTCGAACTTTAACACCGGGGAGCTGTTTTTT
CDR3aa: CASSLGQGGSNFNTGELFF

abundance: once
j_gene: TRBJ1-2
d_gene: TRBD1
v_gene: TRBV2
CDR3nt: TGTGCCAGCAGTGGAGACAGGGCTACTAACTATGGCTACACCTTC
CDR3aa: CASSGDRATNYGYTF

abundance: -
j_gene: TRBJ1-4
d_gene: TRBD1
v_gene: TRBV9
CDR3nt: TGTGCCAGCAGCGCCGACAGGGGCGGTGAAAAACTGTTTTTT
CDR3aa: CASSADRGGEKLFF

abundance: -
j_gene: TRBJ2-7
d_gene: TRBD2
v_gene: TRBV7-9
CDR3nt: TGTGCCAGCAGCTCCTCTAGCGGGGGGGCCTCCTACGAGCAGTACTTC
CDR3aa: CASSSSSGGASYEQYF

abundance: -
j_gene: TRBJ1-6
d_gene: -
v_gene: TRBV14
CDR3nt: TGTGCCAGCAGCCAGGAGGGTTTTTATAATTCACCCCTCCACTTT
CDR3aa: CASSQEGFYNSPLHF

abundance: -
j_gene: TRBJ2-3
d_gene: -
v_gene: TRBV27
CDR3nt: TGTGCCAGCAGCCCGGGGATGGGCAGGCCCCCAGATACGCAGTATTTT
CDR3aa: CASSPGMGRPPDTQYF

abundance: -
j_gene: TRBJ2-5
d_gene: -
v_gene: TRBV15
CDR3nt: TGTGCCACCAGCAGAGATATCCCCGAGGGTGCGGAGACCCAGTACTTC
CDR3aa: CATSRDIPEGAETQYF

abundance: -
j_gene: TRBJ1-3
d_gene: -
v_gene: TRBV18
CDR3nt: TGTGCCAGCTCACCTAGCCAGACCTCTGGAAACACCATATATTTT
CDR3aa: CASSPSQTSGNTIYF

abundance: -
j_gene: TRBJ1-5
d_gene: -
v_gene: TRBV19
CDR3nt: TGTGCCAGTAGTATGGGGGCAAGGGGTTACAATCAGCCCCAGCATTTT
CDR3aa: CASSMGARGYNQPQHF

abundance: -
j_gene: TRBJ1-2
d_gene: -
v_gene: TRBV5-6
CDR3nt: TGTGCCAGCAGCCTGACAGGCAATGGCTACACCTTC
CDR3aa: CASSLTGNGYTF

abundance: -
j_gene: TRBJ2-5
d_gene: -
v_gene: TRBV18
CDR3nt: TGTGCCAGCTCACCAAGGAAGGTACAGCCCCAAGAGACCCAGTACTTC
CDR3aa: CASSPRKVQPQETQYF

abundance: -
j_gene: TRBJ2-4
d_gene: -
v_gene: TRBV5-4
CDR3nt: TGTGCCAGCAGCCTTAGGGGGGGGGTAGCCAAAAACATTCAGTACTTC
CDR3aa: CASSLRGGVAKNIQYF

abundance: few
j_gene: TRBJ2-7
d_gene: TRBD1
v_gene: TRBV27
CDR3nt: TGTGCCAGCAGTCCCGGGACAGGGGGCTACGAGCAGTACTTC
CDR3aa: CASSPGTGGYEQYF

abundance: -
j_gene: TRBJ1-5
d_gene: -
v_gene: TRBV19
CDR3nt: TGTGCCAGTAGAGAAATTAATGGGGCGCAGCATTTT
CDR3aa: CASREINGAQHF

abundance: -
j_gene: TRBJ2-7
d_gene: TRBD1
v_gene: TRBV25-1
CDR3nt: TGTGCCAGCAGTGTCACGAAGGGGACAGTATCCTACGAGCAGTACTTC
CDR3aa: CASSVTKGTVSYEQYF

abundance: -
j_gene: TRBJ1-3
d_gene: -
v_gene: TRBV4-1
CDR3nt: TGCGCCAGCAGCCGTGAGCCAGGCTCGTCTGGAAACACCATATATTTT
CDR3aa: CASSREPGSSGNTIYF

abundance: -
j_gene: TRBJ2-7
d_gene: -
v_gene: TRBV10-3
CDR3nt: TGTGCCATCAGTGAGTCTGGGGCCGGCGGTGGCGAGCAGTACTTC
CDR3aa: CAISESGAGGGEQYF

abundance: -
j_gene: TRBJ1-2
d_gene: TRBD1
v_gene: TRBV7-2
CDR3nt: TGTGCCAGCAGCGAAGGGGACAGAGGAACCTATGGCTACACCTTC
CDR3aa: CASSEGDRGTYGYTF

abundance: -
j_gene: TRBJ2-7
d_gene: -
v_gene: TRBV6-5
CDR3nt: TGTGCCAGCAGTGACTTGACGAACCGGGACAATCGACAGTACTTC
CDR3aa: CASSDLTNRDNRQYF

abundance: -
j_gene: TRBJ2-1
d_gene: -
v_gene: TRBV2
CDR3nt: TGTGCCAGCAGTGGCAGGGTGGCCTACAATGAGCAGTTCTTC
CDR3aa: CASSGRVAYNEQFF

abundance: -
j_gene: TRBJ1-1
d_gene: -
v_gene: TRBV10-1
CDR3nt: TGCGCCAGCCGCCGGTCCATGAACACTGAAGCTTTCTTT
CDR3aa: CASRRSMNTEAFF

abundance: -
j_gene: TRBJ2-7
d_gene: -
v_gene: TRBV19
CDR3nt: TGTGCCAGTAGTTTGGGGGCGAGCTCCTACGAGCAGTACTTC
CDR3aa: CASSLGASSYEQYF

abundance: -
j_gene: TRBJ2-2
d_gene: -
v_gene: TRBV11-2
CDR3nt: TGTGCCAGCAGCTTAGATCCTAGCGTCGGGGAGCTGTTTTTT
CDR3aa: CASSLDPSVGELFF

abundance: -
j_gene: TRBJ2-7
d_gene: -
v_gene: TRBV5-1
CDR3nt: TGCGCCAGCAGCTTGCCAACAGTGCACGAGCAGTACTTC
CDR3aa: CASSLPTVHEQYF

abundance: -
j_gene: TRBJ1-5
d_gene: TRBD1
v_gene: TRBV7-2
CDR3nt: TGTGCCAGCAGCTTAGTCGGGACAGGGGACTCGAGCAATCAGCCCCAGCATTTT
CDR3aa: CASSLVGTGDSSNQPQHF

abundance: once
j_gene: TRBJ1-2
d_gene: -
v_gene: TRBV6-1
CDR3nt: TGTGCCAGCAGGGCCATTCTTAACTATGGCTACACCTTC
CDR3aa: CASRAILNYGYTF

abundance: -
j_gene: TRBJ2-5
d_gene: TRBD2
v_gene: TRBV7-2
CDR3nt: TGTGCCAGCAGCGTACTAGCGGGGGGCCCTATAGGGGCCCAGTACTTC
CDR3aa: CASSVLAGGPIGAQYF

abundance: -
j_gene: TRBJ1-5
d_gene: -
v_gene: TRBV7-9
CDR3nt: TGTGCCAGCAGCTTATCAGGGTTGGGCAATCAGCCCCAGCATTTT
CDR3aa: CASSLSGLGNQPQHF

abundance: once
j_gene: TRBJ2-7
d_gene: TRBD2
v_gene: TRBV7-8
CDR3nt: TGTGCCAGCAGCCCCGTTGGGGGGGTTCACGAGCAGTACTTC
CDR3aa: CASSPVGGVHEQYF

abundance: -
j_gene: TRBJ2-7
d_gene: TRBD2
v_gene: TRBV27
CDR3nt: TGTGCCAGCAGTTCCGCCCCGGGGGGGAACTCCTACGAGCAGTACTTC
CDR3aa: CASSSAPGGNSYEQYF

abundance: once
j_gene: TRBJ2-5
d_gene: TRBD2
v_gene: TRBV4-2
CDR3nt: TGTGCCAGCAGCCAAGGGTTAGGAGGGGACTATACCCAAGAGACCCAGTACTTC
CDR3aa: CASSQGLGGDYTQETQYF

abundance: once
j_gene: TRBJ1-4
d_gene: -
v_gene: TRBV6-6
CDR3nt: TGTGCCAGCAGTTACGAGGGAAGGCGGGAAAAACTGTTTTTT
CDR3aa: CASSYEGRREKLFF

abundance: -
j_gene: TRBJ1-2
d_gene: TRBD1
v_gene: TRBV19
CDR3nt: TGTGCCAGTAGAACAGGGGCCGATAACTATGGCTACACCTTC
CDR3aa: CASRTGADNYGYTF

abundance: -
j_gene: TRBJ1-6
d_gene: -
v_gene: TRBV6-6
CDR3nt: TGTGCCAGCACAGGGGCGGTGGATTCACCCCTCCACTTT
CDR3aa: CASTGAVDSPLHF

abundance: -
j_gene: TRBJ2-7
d_gene: -
v_gene: TRBV30
CDR3nt: TGTGCCTGGAGTGTTGGGGCAGACTACGAGCAGTACTTC
CDR3aa: CAWSVGADYEQYF

abundance: -
j_gene: TRBJ1-2
d_gene: -
v_gene: TRBV5-6
CDR3nt: TGTGCCAGCAGCTTCGTAAGTGAGGATGGCTACACCTTC
CDR3aa: CASSFVSEDGYTF

abundance: -
j_gene: TRBJ1-1
d_gene: -
v_gene: TRBV27
CDR3nt: TGTGCCAGCGGTCGAGTAAACACTGAAGCTTTCTTT
CDR3aa: CASGRVNTEAFF

abundance: -
j_gene: TRBJ2-1
d_gene: TRBD2
v_gene: TRBV5-4
CDR3nt: TGTGCCAGCAGCCAACCGGGACTAGCGGGAGAGCAGTTCTTC
CDR3aa: CASSQPGLAGEQFF

abundance: -
j_gene: TRBJ2-1
d_gene: TRBD1
v_gene: TRBV6-6
CDR3nt: TGTGCCAGCAGTACAGGGGAAACGGCTGAGCAGTTCTTC
CDR3aa: CASSTGETAEQFF

abundance: once
j_gene: TRBJ2-4
d_gene: -
v_gene: TRBV9
CDR3nt: TGTGCCAGCAGCGTAGTTCCAGCGGAGTTGAACATTCAGTACTTC
CDR3aa: CASSVVPAELNIQYF

abundance: -
j_gene: TRBJ1-1
d_gene: -
v_gene: TRBV4-2
CDR3nt: TGTGCCAGCAGCCAATTCGGTCAGGACACTGAAGCTTTCTTT
CDR3aa: CASSQFGQDTEAFF

abundance: -
j_gene: TRBJ1-2
d_gene: -
v_gene: TRBV19
CDR3nt: TGTGCCAGTAGGAACTCCGGGACGGGGGGCAATGGCTACACCTTC
CDR3aa: CASRNSGTGGNGYTF

abundance: -
j_gene: TRBJ1-1
d_gene: -
v_gene: TRBV29-1
CDR3nt: TGCAGTGTATCTGAAGCTTTCTTT
CDR3aa: CSVSEAFF

abundance: -
j_gene: TRBJ1-4
d_gene: -
v_gene: TRBV4-3
CDR3nt: TGCGCCAGCAGCCAAGATTATCGCAGTTATAATGAAAAACTGTTTTTT
CDR3aa: CASSQDYRSYNEKLFF

abundance: -
j_gene: TRBJ1-1
d_gene: -
v_gene: TRBV6-6
CDR3nt: TGTGCCAGCAGTTACGTGCAGGGGAACACTGAAGCTTTCTTT
CDR3aa: CASSYVQGNTEAFF

abundance: -
j_gene: TRBJ2-3
d_gene: -
v_gene: TRBV5-1
CDR3nt: TGCGCCAGCAGCTTGGATTCCAGGTCCTTCACAGATACGCAGTATTTT
CDR3aa: CASSLDSRSFTDTQYF

abundance: -
j_gene: TRBJ1-4
d_gene: -
v_gene: TRBV5-1
CDR3nt: TGCGCCAGCAGCTTGGGCGGGACTGTTAATGAAAAACTGTTTTTT
CDR3aa: CASSLGGTVNEKLFF